The rows below give T cell receptor beta chains drawn from one sample of a study of regulatory T cells in long-lasting Graves disease. TCRdb itself ran the multiplex PCR reads through MiXCR, one entry per CDR3 protein. The sample includes under 500,000 distinct CDR3 sequences, over 15% of them seen just once. These data also featured in a second study, about T cells in Graves' hyperthyroidism and ophthalmopathy.

Sample: peripheral blood mononuclear cells (PBMCs), taken at new diagnosis, from a patient treated with antithyroid drugs. Receptors originate from a woman in her 30s with Graves disease. Both conserved end residues are trimmed from each CDR3.

TRBJ1-3	TRBV7-2	ASSLDNSGNTIY
TRBJ2-5	TRBV18	ASSRPGMAETQY
TRBJ1-2	TRBV11-2	ASSLTIRQGRDYGYT
TRBJ2-2	TRBV5-8	ASSSRGLLNTGELF
TRBJ2-1	TRBV20-1	SVLQGVAAGTYNEQF
TRBJ1-6	TRBV7-9	ASSLEGRASPLH
TRBJ2-3	TRBV7-9	ASSFHAGTSGDTQY
TRBJ2-6	TRBV24-1	ATSPRGASSGANVLT
TRBJ2-4	TRBV29-1	SVEERGVNIQY
TRBJ2-7	TRBV30	AWSVGQGARYEQY
TRBJ2-5	TRBV7-2	ASSAGHQETQY
TRBJ2-5	TRBV18	ASSPPRDDKTQY
TRBJ1-5	TRBV19	ASSIVDQLQH
TRBJ2-1	TRBV2	ASKGGGAYNEQF
TRBJ1-1	TRBV6-1	ASRPPGDTEAF
TRBJ2-1	TRBV20-1	SAWTSGRYYNEQF
TRBJ2-1	TRBV2	ASSDTPSSYNEQF
TRBJ2-7	TRBV20-1	SASRAREPSYEQY
TRBJ1-2	TRBV10-2	ASWGPRAGTPNYGYT
TRBJ2-7	TRBV19	ANSTIETGEFHEQY
TRBJ1-1	TRBV27	ASSLSGPVTEAF
TRBJ2-2	TRBV19	ASRVRVVSGELF
TRBJ2-6	TRBV12-3/TRBV12-4	ASSFWFSGANVLT
TRBJ1-1	TRBV9	ASSVDDSTISDTEAF
TRBJ2-3	TRBV6-2/TRBV6-3	ATGQSGYTQY
TRBJ1-5	TRBV28	ASRAQGNRPQH
TRBJ2-4	TRBV20-1	SATRRAKNIQY
TRBJ2-5	TRBV2	ASGRDLRETQY
TRBJ2-1	TRBV5-1	ASEGEQQF
TRBJ2-7	TRBV2	ASETRGVYEQY
TRBJ2-5	TRBV18	ASQSPLQVNQETQY
TRBJ2-1	TRBV11-2	ASSLSGGSNNEQF
TRBJ2-7	TRBV19	ASKRGSGYEQY
TRBJ2-1	TRBV3-1	ASSQVRDSSYNEQF
TRBJ1-2	TRBV20-1	SARGQGTTTNYGYT
TRBJ2-7	TRBV11-2	ASSSPAGSYEQY
TRBJ2-6	TRBV12-3/TRBV12-4	ASSLRPAGDSGANVLT
TRBJ2-2	TRBV9	ASSVSGTNTGELF
TRBJ2-1	TRBV2	ASSGGGYNEQF
TRBJ2-2	TRBV20-1	SARGHLTSGSTGELF
TRBJ2-5	TRBV27	ASSPIGAGEETQY
TRBJ1-4	TRBV7-2	ASSSRGVVGEKLF
TRBJ2-7	TRBV25-1	ASSTQRQGPSYEQY
TRBJ2-1	TRBV20-1	SATFPGLAGHSSYNEQF
TRBJ2-5	TRBV3-1	ASSQVTGKGETQY
TRBJ2-3	TRBV19	ASTRTRPSGDTQY
TRBJ2-3	TRBV5-1	ASSLDWEGDTQY
TRBJ2-1	TRBV14	ASSQYTVSYNEQF
TRBJ2-1	TRBV6-2/TRBV6-3	ASSYGQPNNEQF
TRBJ1-1	TRBV18	ASLPGQGARTEAF
TRBJ1-2	TRBV11-2	ASSNGAGEYTNYGYT
TRBJ2-3	TRBV6-2/TRBV6-3	ASSYSPSGGRDTQY
TRBJ2-1	TRBV7-9	ASSPGSSPNEQF
TRBJ2-7	TRBV28	ASSSGGAGGLFSYEQY